Sequencing of this TCR beta chain was carried out in a study of CD8 T cells in ankylosing spondylitis. With V trimmed by 4 bases and J by 4 bases, 15 bases remained unmatched. CDR3 size: 18 residues. Per germline, CDR1 SGHRS and CDR2 YFSETQ. TCRdb reprocessed the 5' RACE reads with MiXCR, giving one entry per CDR3 protein. The sample has 150,000 to 200,000 distinct CDR3 sequences, roughly 11% seen once; the top ten hold around 29%. This clonotype was seen at least ten times. The specimen was blood, either unsorted or a sorted T cell fraction (not recorded which). The chain links TRBV5-1 to TRBJ2-5; 11 bases match TRBD2. This clonotype was sampled from a male donor with ankylosing spondylitis or in good health (not recorded which). Written as DNA, the CDR3 is TGCGCCAGCAGCACCGCTAGCGGGGGGCGAATTTTTTCAGAGACCCAGTACTTC. Its protein is CASSTASGGRIFSETQYF.